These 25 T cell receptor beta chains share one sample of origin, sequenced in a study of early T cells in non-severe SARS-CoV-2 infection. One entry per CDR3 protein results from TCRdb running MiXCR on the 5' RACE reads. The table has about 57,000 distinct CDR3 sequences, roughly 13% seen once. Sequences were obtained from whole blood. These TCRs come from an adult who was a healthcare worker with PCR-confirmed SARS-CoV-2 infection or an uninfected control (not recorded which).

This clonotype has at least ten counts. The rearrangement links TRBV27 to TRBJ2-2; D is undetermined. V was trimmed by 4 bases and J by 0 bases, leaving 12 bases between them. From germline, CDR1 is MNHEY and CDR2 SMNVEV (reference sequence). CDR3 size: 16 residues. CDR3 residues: CASSSLATPNTGELFF. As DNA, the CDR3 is TGTGCCAGCAGTTCCCTTGCGACACCGAACACCGGGGAGCTGTTTTTT.

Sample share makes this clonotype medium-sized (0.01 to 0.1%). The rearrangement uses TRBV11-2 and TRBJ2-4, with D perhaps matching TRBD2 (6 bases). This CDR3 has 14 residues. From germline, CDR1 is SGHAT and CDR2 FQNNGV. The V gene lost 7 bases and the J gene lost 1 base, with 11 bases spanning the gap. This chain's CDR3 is CASTPGVAKNIQYF. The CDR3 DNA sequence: TGTGCCAGCACCCCGGGAGTCGCCAAAAACATTCAGTACTTC. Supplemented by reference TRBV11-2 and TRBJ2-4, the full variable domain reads EAGVAQSPRYKIIEKRQSVAFWCNPISGHATLYWYQQILGQGPKLLIQFQNNGVVDDSQLPKDRFSAERLKGVDSTLKIQPAKLEDSAVYLCASTPGVAKNIQYFGAGTRLSVL.

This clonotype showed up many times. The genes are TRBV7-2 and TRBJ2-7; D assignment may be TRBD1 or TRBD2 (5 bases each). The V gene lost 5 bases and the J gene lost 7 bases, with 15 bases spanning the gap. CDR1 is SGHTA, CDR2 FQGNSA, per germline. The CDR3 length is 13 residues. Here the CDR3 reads CASSIDGAREQYF. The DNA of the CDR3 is TGTGCCAGCAGCATCGACGGGGCGAGGGAGCAGTACTTC. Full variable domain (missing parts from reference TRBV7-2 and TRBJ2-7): GAGVSQSPSNKVTEKGKDVELRCDPISGHTALYWYRQSLGQGLEFLIYFQGNSAPDKSGLPSDRFSAERTGGSVSTLTIQRTQQEDSAVYLCASSIDGAREQYFGPGTRLTVT.

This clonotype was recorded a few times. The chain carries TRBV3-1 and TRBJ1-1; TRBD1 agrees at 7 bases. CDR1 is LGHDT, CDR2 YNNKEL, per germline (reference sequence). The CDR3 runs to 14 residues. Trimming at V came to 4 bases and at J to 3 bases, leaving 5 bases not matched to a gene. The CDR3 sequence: CASSPPGQDTEAFF. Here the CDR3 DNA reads TGTGCCAGCAGCCCCCCCGGACAGGACACTGAAGCTTTCTTT.

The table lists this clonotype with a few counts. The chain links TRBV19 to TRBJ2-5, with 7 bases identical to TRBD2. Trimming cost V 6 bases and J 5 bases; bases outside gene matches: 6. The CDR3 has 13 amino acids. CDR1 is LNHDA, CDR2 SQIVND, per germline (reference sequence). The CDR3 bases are TGTGCCAGTAGCCGCGGGAGTAGGGAGACCCAGTACTTC. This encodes CASSRGSRETQYF.

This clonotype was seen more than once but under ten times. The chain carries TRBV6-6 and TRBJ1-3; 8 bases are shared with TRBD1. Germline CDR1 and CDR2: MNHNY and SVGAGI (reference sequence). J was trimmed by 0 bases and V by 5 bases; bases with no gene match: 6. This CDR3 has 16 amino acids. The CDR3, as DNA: TGTGCCAGCAGTCAGGGACAGGCAAACTCTGGAAACACCATATATTTT. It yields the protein CASSQGQANSGNTIYF.

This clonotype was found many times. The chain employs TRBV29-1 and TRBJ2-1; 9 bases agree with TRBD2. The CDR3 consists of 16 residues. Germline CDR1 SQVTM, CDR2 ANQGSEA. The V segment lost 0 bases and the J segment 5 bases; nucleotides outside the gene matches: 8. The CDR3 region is CSVEDLKRGVNNEQFF. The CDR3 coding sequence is TGCAGCGTTGAAGATCTTAAGCGGGGGGTTAACAATGAGCAGTTCTTC.

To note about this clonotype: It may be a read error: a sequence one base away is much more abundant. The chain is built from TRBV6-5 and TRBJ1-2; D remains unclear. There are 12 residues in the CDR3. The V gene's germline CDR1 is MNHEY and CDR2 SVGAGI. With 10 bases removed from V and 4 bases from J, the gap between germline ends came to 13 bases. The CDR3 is CATGRPGYGYTF. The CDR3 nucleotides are TGTGCCACCGGGAGGCCAGGCTATGGCTACACCTTC.

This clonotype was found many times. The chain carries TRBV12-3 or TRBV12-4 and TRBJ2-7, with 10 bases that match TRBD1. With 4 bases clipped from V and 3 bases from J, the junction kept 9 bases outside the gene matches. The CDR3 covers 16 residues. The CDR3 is CASSSPGTGVVYEQYF. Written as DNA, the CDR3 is TGTGCCAGCAGTTCACCAGGGACAGGGGTAGTCTACGAGCAGTACTTC.

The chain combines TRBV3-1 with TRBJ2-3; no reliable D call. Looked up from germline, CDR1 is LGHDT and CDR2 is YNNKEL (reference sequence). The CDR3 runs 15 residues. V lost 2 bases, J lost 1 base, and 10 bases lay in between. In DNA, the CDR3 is TGTGCCAGCAGCCAAAACAACATAGGCACAGATACGCAGTATTTT. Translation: CASSQNNIGTDTQYF.

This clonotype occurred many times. CDR3 residues: CASSPRGRYNEQFF. The CDR3 DNA sequence: TGTGCCAGCAGCCCCCGCGGGCGCTACAATGAGCAGTTCTTC. The chain links TRBV7-8 to TRBJ2-1; maybe TRBD2 (5 bases). This CDR3 region has 14 residues. The V end lost 5 bases, the J end lost 3 bases, and 11 bases lay between the germline ends. Germline-derived CDR1 and CDR2 are SGHVS and FQNEAQ.

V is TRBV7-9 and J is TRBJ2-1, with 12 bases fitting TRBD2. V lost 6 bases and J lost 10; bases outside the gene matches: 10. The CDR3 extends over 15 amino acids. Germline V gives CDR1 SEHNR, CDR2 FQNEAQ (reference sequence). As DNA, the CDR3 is TGTGCCAGCAGTCGGACTAGCGGGGCCCAAGGGGAGCAGTTCTTC. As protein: CASSRTSGAQGEQFF.

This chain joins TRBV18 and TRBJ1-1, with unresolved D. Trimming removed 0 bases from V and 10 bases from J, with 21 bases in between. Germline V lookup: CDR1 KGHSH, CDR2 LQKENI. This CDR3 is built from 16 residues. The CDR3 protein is CASSPPLRDTLFVAFF. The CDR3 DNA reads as TGTGCCAGCTCACCACCTCTCCGTGACACTCTGTTTGTAGCTTTCTTT.

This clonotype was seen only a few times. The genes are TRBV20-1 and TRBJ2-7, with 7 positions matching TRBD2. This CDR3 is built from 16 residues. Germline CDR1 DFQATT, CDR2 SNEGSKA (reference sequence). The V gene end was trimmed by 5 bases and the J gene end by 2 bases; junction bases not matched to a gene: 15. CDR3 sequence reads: CSAGGESGLGPYEQYF. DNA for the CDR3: TGCAGTGCTGGGGGGGAAAGCGGACTGGGCCCCTACGAGCAGTACTTC.

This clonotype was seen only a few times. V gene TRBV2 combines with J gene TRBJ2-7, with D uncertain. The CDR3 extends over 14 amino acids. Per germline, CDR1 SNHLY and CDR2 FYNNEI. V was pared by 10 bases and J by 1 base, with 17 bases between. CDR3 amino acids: CATKGTIPSYEQYF. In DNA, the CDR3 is TGTGCCACTAAGGGAACAATTCCTTCCTACGAGCAGTACTTC.

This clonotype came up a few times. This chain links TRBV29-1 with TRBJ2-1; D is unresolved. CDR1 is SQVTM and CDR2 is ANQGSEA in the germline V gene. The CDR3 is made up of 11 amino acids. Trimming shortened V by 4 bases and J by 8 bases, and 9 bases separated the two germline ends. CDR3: CSVVGVDEQFF. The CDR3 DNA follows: TGCAGCGTTGTTGGTGTGGATGAGCAGTTCTTC.

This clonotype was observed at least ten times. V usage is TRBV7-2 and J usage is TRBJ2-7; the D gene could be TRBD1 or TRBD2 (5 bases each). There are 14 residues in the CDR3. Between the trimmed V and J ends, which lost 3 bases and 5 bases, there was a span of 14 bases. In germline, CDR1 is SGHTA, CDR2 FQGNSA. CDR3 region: CASSFGTSGNEQYF. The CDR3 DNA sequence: TGTGCCAGCAGCTTCGGGACGTCGGGGAACGAGCAGTACTTC.

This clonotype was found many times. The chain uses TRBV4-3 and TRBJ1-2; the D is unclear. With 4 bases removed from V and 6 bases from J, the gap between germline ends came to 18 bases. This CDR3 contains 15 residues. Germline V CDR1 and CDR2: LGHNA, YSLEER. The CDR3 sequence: CASSRNTRGMDGYTF. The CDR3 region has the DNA TGCGCCAGCAGCCGAAACACGAGAGGGATGGATGGCTACACCTTC.

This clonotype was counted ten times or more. CDR3 DNA sequence: TGTGCCAGCAGCAAAAAAGGGGTTTGCTCCTACGAGCAGTACTTC. Residues: CASSKKGVCSYEQYF. The gene calls are TRBV21-1 and TRBJ2-7; TRBD1 was called by the table and not checked on the DNA. TRBV21-1 is shown as a pseudogene. The CDR3 spans 15 residues.

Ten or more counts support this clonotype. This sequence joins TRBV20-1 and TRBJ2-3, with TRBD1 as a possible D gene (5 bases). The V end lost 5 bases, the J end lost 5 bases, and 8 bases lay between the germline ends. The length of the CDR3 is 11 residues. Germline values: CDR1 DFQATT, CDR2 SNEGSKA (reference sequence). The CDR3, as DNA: TGCAGTGCTGGGGCCCAAGATACGCAGTATTTT. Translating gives CSAGAQDTQYF.

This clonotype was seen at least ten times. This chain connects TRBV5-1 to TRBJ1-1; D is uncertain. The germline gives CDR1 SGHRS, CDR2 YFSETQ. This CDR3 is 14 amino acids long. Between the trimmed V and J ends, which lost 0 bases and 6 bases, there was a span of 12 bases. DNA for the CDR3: TGCGCCAGCAGCTTGGGCGGGTTTAACGCTGAAGCTTTCTTT. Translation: CASSLGGFNAEAFF.

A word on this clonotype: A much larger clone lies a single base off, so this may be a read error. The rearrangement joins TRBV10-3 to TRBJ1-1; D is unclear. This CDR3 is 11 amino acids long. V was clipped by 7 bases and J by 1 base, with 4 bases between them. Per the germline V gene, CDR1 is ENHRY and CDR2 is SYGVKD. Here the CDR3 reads CAIKENTEAFF. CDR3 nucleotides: TGTGCCATCAAGGAGAACACTGAAGCTTTCTTT.

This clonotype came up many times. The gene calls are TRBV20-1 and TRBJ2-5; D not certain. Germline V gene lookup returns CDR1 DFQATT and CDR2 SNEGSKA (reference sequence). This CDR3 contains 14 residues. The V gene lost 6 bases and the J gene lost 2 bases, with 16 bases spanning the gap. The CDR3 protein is CSAPPVGLQETQYF. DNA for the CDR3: TGCAGTGCCCCTCCAGTTGGCCTACAAGAGACCCAGTACTTC.

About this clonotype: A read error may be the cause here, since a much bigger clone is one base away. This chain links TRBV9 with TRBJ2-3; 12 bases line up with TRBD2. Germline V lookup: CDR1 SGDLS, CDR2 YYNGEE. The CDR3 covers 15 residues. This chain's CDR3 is CASSMRTSGAETQYF. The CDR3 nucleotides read TGTGCCAGCAGCATGAGGACTAGCGGGGCAGAAACGCAGTATTTT.

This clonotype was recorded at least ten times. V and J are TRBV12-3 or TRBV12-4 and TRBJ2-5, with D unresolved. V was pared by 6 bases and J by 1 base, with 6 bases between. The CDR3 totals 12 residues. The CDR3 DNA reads TGTGCCAGCAGAGGTGTCCAAGAGACCCAGTACTTC. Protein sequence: CASRGVQETQYF.